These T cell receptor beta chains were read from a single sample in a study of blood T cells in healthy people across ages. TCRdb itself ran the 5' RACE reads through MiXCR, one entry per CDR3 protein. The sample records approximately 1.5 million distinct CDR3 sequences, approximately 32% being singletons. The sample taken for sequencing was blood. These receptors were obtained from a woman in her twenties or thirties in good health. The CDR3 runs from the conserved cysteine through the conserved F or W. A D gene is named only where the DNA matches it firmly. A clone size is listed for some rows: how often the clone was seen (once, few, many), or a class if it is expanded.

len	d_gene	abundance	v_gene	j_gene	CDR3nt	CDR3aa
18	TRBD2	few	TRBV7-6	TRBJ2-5	TGTGCCAGCACCCAGGGGCCTAGCGGGGCCGCACCTTCAGAGACCCAGTACTTC	CASTQGPSGAAPSETQYF
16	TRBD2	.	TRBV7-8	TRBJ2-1	TGTGCCAGCAGCCCGTTTTTAGCGGGAGTCTACAATGAGCAGTTCTTC	CASSPFLAGVYNEQFF
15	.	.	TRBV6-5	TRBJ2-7	TGTGCCAGCAGTTACTCGAGGGCCGGACGGAGCGAGCAGTACTTC	CASSYSRAGRSEQYF
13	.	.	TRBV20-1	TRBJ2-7	TGCAGTGCTAGGGGCGGCAGGGCTCCCGAGCAGTACTTC	CSARGGRAPEQYF
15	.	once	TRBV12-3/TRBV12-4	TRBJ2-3	TGTGCCAGCAGTTTCGGCAGGGCTAGCGCAGATGTGGAGTATTTT	CASSFGRASADVEYF
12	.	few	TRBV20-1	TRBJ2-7	TGCAGTGCTAGAATCAGTGCCTACGAGCAGTACTTC	CSARISAYEQYF
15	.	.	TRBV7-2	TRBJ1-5	TGTGCCAGCAGCTTGGGCTTCTCAAACAGGCAGCCCCAGCATTTT	CASSLGFSNRQPQHF
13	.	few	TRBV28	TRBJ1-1	TGTGCCAGCAGGGTGGGCAGGAACACTGAAGCTTTCTTT	CASRVGRNTEAFF
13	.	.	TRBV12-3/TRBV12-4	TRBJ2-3	TGTGCCAGCAACTTATCTGGGGCAGATGCGCAGTATTTT	CASNLSGADAQYF
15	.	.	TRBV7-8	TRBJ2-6	TGTGCCAGCAACCCCGGGGTAGCCCGGGCCAACGTCCTGACTTTC	CASNPGVARANVLTF
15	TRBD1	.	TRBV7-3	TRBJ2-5	TGTGCCAGCAGTTCGACAGGGGTGGGTGGAGAGACCCAGTACTTC	CASSSTGVGGETQYF
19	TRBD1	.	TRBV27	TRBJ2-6	TGTGCCAGCAGTTTAATGTTAGGGACAGGAGGCTCTGGGGCCAACGTCCTGACTTTC	CASSLMLGTGGSGANVLTF
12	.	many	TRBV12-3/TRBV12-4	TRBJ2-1	TGTGCCAGCAGGGCAGGCGTATATGAGCAGTTCTTC	CASRAGVYEQFF
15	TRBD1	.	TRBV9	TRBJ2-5	TGTGCCAGCAGCGCCGGGGGACAGGGGAGAGGGACCCAGTACTTC	CASSAGGQGRGTQYF
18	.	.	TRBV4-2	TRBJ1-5	TGTGCCAGCAGCCAAGATTCCGCAATGGGTATTAGCAATCAGCCCCAGCATTTT	CASSQDSAMGISNQPQHF
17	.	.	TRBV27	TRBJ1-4	TGTGCCAGCAGTTTATCGATCCAGTTTGCAACTAATGAAAAACTGTTTTTT	CASSLSIQFATNEKLFF
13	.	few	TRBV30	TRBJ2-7	TGTGCCTGGGGGGCGGATGTAAAATACGAGCAGTACTTC	CAWGADVKYEQYF
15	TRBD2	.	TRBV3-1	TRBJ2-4	TGTGCCAGCAGCCAAAGAGGACTAGCGATGGACATTCAGTACTTC	CASSQRGLAMDIQYF
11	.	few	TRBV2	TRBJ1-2	TGTGCCAGCAGTGAGACAGCCGGCTACACCTTC	CASSETAGYTF
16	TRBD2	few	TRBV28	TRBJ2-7	TGTGCCAGCAGTTTTACCGGCCTAGCGGACTCCTACGAGCAGTACTTC	CASSFTGLADSYEQYF
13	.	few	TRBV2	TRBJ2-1	TGTGCCAGCATGGGAATAAACTACAATGAGCAGTTCTTC	CASMGINYNEQFF
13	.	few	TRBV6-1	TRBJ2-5	TGTGCCAGCAGCCGCGGGGTATGGGAGACCCAGTACTTC	CASSRGVWETQYF